The 28 T cell receptor beta chains reported below all come from one sample, sequenced in a study of cytomegalovirus exposure and HLA in healthy donors. It was with 60 Vbeta and 13 Jbeta primers that the PCR ran. Only in-frame clones appear in the TCRdb table, and some are missing; sequencing was by immunoSEQ multiplex PCR. The repertoire consists of 75,000 to 80,000 clones, with around three quarters occurring once and the leading ten covering around 10%. Sample: PBMCs. The receptors stem from a male donor in good health and CMV-seropositive.

The chain employs TRBV29-1 and TRBJ2-7, with 10 bases fitting TRBD1. The V and J ends lost 6 bases and 4 bases, in that order; junction bases with no gene match: 12. Germline V lookup: CDR1 SQVTM, CDR2 ANQGSEA. This CDR3 contains 15 residues. CDR3 coding DNA: TGCAGCGTCGTACCCGTTGACAGGGGGCAATACGAGCAGTACTTC. Protein product: CSVVPVDRGQYEQYF.

There are a few counts of this clone. J is TRBJ2-5 and V is TRBV19; 8 bases match TRBD2. CDR1 is LNHDA and CDR2 is SQIVND in the germline V gene (reference sequence). This CDR3 spans 13 amino acids. After removal of 6 bases from V and 4 bases from J, the junction contained 4 bases not matched to a gene. DNA for the CDR3: TGTGCCAGTAGCGGGAGGGCGGGAGAGACCCAGTACTTC. Translated: CASSGRAGETQYF.

The sample holds a few counts of this clone. The CDR3 DNA reads as TGTGCCGGGACTAGCGGCACCTACAATGAGCAGTTCTTC. It translates to CAGTSGTYNEQFF. This chain connects TRBV30 to TRBJ2-1; 11 nucleotides agree with TRBD2. This CDR3 has 13 amino acids. Germline V gene data show CDR1 as GTSNPN and CDR2 as SVGIG (reference sequence). Trimming cost V 8 bases and J 2 bases; bases outside gene matches: 2.

The V gene is TRBV4-2, the J gene TRBJ2-1; 13 bases agree with TRBD2. V lost 2 bases to trimming and J lost 5 bases; unmatched junction nucleotides: 6. Germline V gene lookup returns CDR1 LGHNA and CDR2 YNFKEQ. The CDR3 length is 17 residues. CDR3 sequence: CASSQSTSGRVNNEQFF. Written as DNA, the CDR3 is TGTGCCAGCAGCCAATCCACTAGCGGGAGGGTGAACAATGAGCAGTTCTTC.

This chain uses TRBV27 with TRBJ1-5; the match to TRBD1 covers 9 bases. V trimming: 6 bases; J trimming: 6 bases; junction bases outside the gene matches: 6. Germline V gene sequence: CDR1 MNHEY, CDR2 SMNVEV (reference sequence). The CDR3 is 14 residues long. CDR3 sequence (DNA): TGTGCCAGCAGGCCACAGACAGGGGGTCAGCCCCAGCATTTT. Its translation is CASRPQTGGQPQHF.

The J gene is TRBJ1-2, the V gene TRBV6-5; 10 bases fit TRBD1. V lost 5 bases and J lost 8; bases outside the gene matches: 8. The CDR3 has 14 amino acids. Germline loops: CDR1 MNHEY, CDR2 SVGAGI. CDR3 residues: CASSKGQGKSGYTF. CDR3 sequence (DNA): TGTGCCAGCAGTAAGGGACAGGGGAAGAGCGGCTACACCTTC.

V gene TRBV14 combines with J gene TRBJ1-5; D possibly corresponds to TRBD1 (5 bases). Deletions cut 1 base from V and 4 bases from J, with 8 bases between. Germline CDR1 and CDR2: SGHDN and FVKESK. The CDR3 sequence is 14 residues long. CDR3 bases: TGTGCCAGCAGCCAAGGGGGGGGGAATCAGCCCCAGCATTTT. Amino acid sequence: CASSQGGGNQPQHF.

This chain joins TRBV7-2 and TRBJ2-3, with TRBD2 as a possible D gene (5 bases). V shed 1 base and J shed 5 bases, with 7 bases lying between them. CDR1 is SGHTA and CDR2 is FQGNSA in the germline V gene. The CDR3 has 13 amino acids. The CDR3 DNA is TGTGCCAGCAGCTTAGGCCGGGGAGATACGCAGTATTTT. Its protein is CASSLGRGDTQYF.

Written as DNA, the CDR3 is TGTGCCAGCAGTGAAGCAGGCGGGAGGGCAGCAAATGAGCAGTTCTTC. Protein sequence: CASSEAGGRAANEQFF. This chain joins TRBV6-1 and TRBJ2-1; 9 bases are a match to TRBD2. The germline V gene encodes CDR1 MNHNS and CDR2 SASEGT. The CDR3 is made up of 16 amino acids. V was clipped by 0 bases and J by 7 bases; unmatched bases: 7.

J is TRBJ1-4 and V is TRBV19; D call uncertain. V lost 7 bases and J 3 bases, leaving 9 bases between the germline ends. CDR1 and CDR2 from the germline V gene are LNHDA and SQIVND (reference sequence). The CDR3 spans 13 residues. The CDR3 DNA reads as TGTGCCAGTAAACGGGAGCCTAATGAAAAACTGTTTTTT. It encodes CASKREPNEKLFF. The full variable domain, its missing parts supplied by reference TRBV19 and TRBJ1-4, is DGGITQSPKYLFRKEGQNVTLSCEQNLNHDAMYWYRQDPGQGLRLIYYSQIVNDFQKGDIAEGYSVSREKKESFPLTVTSAQKNPTAFYLCASKREPNEKLFFGSGTQLSVL.

This clone showed up just a few times. The chain links TRBV27 to TRBJ2-3, with TRBD2 identical over 8 bases. There are 16 residues in the CDR3. The J segment lost 0 bases and the V segment lost 5 bases, leaving 7 bases of the junction unmatched. Germline V gene data show CDR1 as MNHEY and CDR2 as SMNVEV (reference sequence). The CDR3 DNA sequence: TGTGCCAGCAGTAGGGCGGGGGGCATTAGCACAGATACGCAGTATTTT. It yields the protein CASSRAGGISTDTQYF.

This clone occurred once. The germline gene is not matched at one end of the junction; a read error may be the cause. The chain links TRBV7-3 to TRBJ1-2, with 7 bases aligning to TRBD1. The germline V gene encodes CDR1 SGHTA and CDR2 FQGTGA. The CDR3 length is 16 residues. The CDR3 nucleotides are TGTGCCAGCAGCCTAACCGGGACAGCTTTCGACTATGGCTACACCTTC. Its translation: CASSLTGTAFDYGYTF.

The V and J genes are TRBV29-1 and TRBJ2-2; 7 positions match TRBD2. The length of the CDR3 is 13 residues. Germline V gene sequence: CDR1 SQVTM, CDR2 ANQGSEA. With V trimmed by 7 bases and J by 1 base, 3 bases remained unmatched. The CDR3 DNA is TGCAGCGCGGGGGAGGGGAACACCGGGGAGCTGTTTTTT. This gives the protein CSAGEGNTGELFF.

This clone showed up just a few times. The V and J genes are TRBV7-9 and TRBJ2-7; 9 bases fit TRBD2. CDR1 and CDR2 (germline): SEHNR, FQNEAQ (reference sequence). With V trimmed by 5 bases and J by 5 bases, 7 bases remained unmatched. The CDR3 runs 14 residues. CDR3 in amino acids: CASSPTSGGDEQYF. The CDR3 DNA reads as TGTGCCAGCAGCCCGACTAGCGGCGGAGACGAGCAGTACTTC. Variable domain in full (rest from reference TRBV7-9 and TRBJ2-7): DTGVSQNPRHKITKRGQNVTFRCDPISEHNRLYWYRQTLGQGPEFLTYFQNEAQLEKSRLLSDRFSAERPKGSFSTLEIQRTEQGDSAMYLCASSPTSGGDEQYFGPGTRLTVT.

This sequence joins TRBV5-4 and TRBJ2-3, with D possibly matching TRBD2 (6 bases). Trimming cost V 6 bases and J 4 bases, with 21 bases left between them. The V gene's germline CDR1 is SGHNT and CDR2 YYREEE (reference sequence). This CDR3 region has 16 residues. The CDR3 reads CASTTGKNPGADTQYF. CDR3 DNA: TGTGCCAGCACCACCGGAAAAAATCCGGGGGCAGATACGCAGTATTTT.

The V and J genes are TRBV2 and TRBJ2-1; TRBD2 matches 8 bases. The CDR3 spans 14 residues. Germline V gives CDR1 SNHLY, CDR2 FYNNEI. The trim removed 4 bases at V and 8 bases at J, leaving 7 bases unmatched. CDR3 bases: TGTGCCAGCAGTGTGAGCGGGAGAGAAGATGAGCAGTTCTTC. Translating it yields CASSVSGREDEQFF.

The chain combines TRBV9 with TRBJ2-2; 8 bases match TRBD2. V was pared by 3 bases and J by 6 bases, with 13 bases of the junction left unmatched. Germline-derived CDR1 and CDR2 are SGDLS and YYNGEE. CDR3 length: 17 amino acids. CDR3 coding DNA: TGTGCCAGCAGCGGAACAACCGGGACTAGATTCGCCGGGGAGCTGTTTTTT. Encoded protein: CASSGTTGTRFAGELFF. Full variable domain (remainder filled in from reference TRBV9 and TRBJ2-2): DSGVTQTPKHLITATGQRVTLRCSPRSGDLSVYWYQQSLDQGLQFLIQYYNGEERAKGNILERFSAQQFPDLHSELNLSSLELGDSALYFCASSGTTGTRFAGELFFGEGSRLTVL.

The rearrangement links TRBV7-7 to TRBJ2-1; 12 nucleotides agree with TRBD2. V lost 1 base and J lost 5; bases outside the gene matches: 12. Germline V gene data show CDR1 as SSHAT and CDR2 as FNYEAQ (reference sequence). This CDR3 has 19 amino acids. CDR3 DNA: TGTGCCAGCAGCTTAGGGGTTGGGCTAGCGGGGGGGCCAGACAATGAGCAGTTCTTC. Amino acids: CASSLGVGLAGGPDNEQFF. Full variable domain (remainder filled in from reference TRBV7-7 and TRBJ2-1): GAGVSQSPRYKVTKRGQDVTLRCDPISSHATLYWYQQALGQGPEFLTYFNYEAQPDKSGLPSDRFSAERPEGSISTLTIQRTEQRDSAMYRCASSLGVGLAGGPDNEQFFGPGTRLTVL.

The V gene is TRBV5-1, the J gene TRBJ1-1; D might be TRBD1 (5 bases). The CDR3 contains 13 residues. From germline, CDR1 is SGHRS and CDR2 YFSETQ. Trimming took off 3 bases at V and 8 bases at J, with 14 bases between the two ends. In nucleotides, the CDR3 is TGCGCCAGCAGCTCTCCGGGACTCGAAGAAGCTTTCTTT. It yields the protein CASSSPGLEEAFF.

The chain combines TRBV27 with TRBJ1-1; TRBD1 agrees at 8 bases. J gave up 4 bases and V 7 bases, and 8 bases lay outside the gene matches. CDR3 size: 14 residues. Per germline, CDR1 MNHEY and CDR2 SMNVEV (reference sequence). As DNA, the CDR3 is TGTGCCAGCACCGTGACAGGGGAGTCCACTGAAGCTTTCTTT. It specifies CASTVTGESTEAFF.

The chain carries TRBV25-1 and TRBJ2-3; 10 nucleotides align to TRBD1. The length of the CDR3 is 15 residues. Germline V gives CDR1 MGHDK, CDR2 SYGVNS. The junction had 2 bases not matched to a gene; V was cut back by 2 bases and J by 3 bases. CDR3 region: CASSEGTGATDTQYF. In DNA, the CDR3 is TGTGCCAGCAGTGAAGGGACAGGGGCAACAGATACGCAGTATTTT.

The chain links TRBV5-5 to TRBJ1-1; no clear D gene. V was shortened by 1 base and J by 6 bases, with 10 bases between the two germline ends. Germline assignment: CDR1 SGHKS and CDR2 YYEKEE (reference sequence). This CDR3 comprises 13 residues. CDR3 DNA sequence: TGTGCCAGCAGCTTGCCGGGAGGTGCTGAAGCTTTCTTT. The encoded protein is CASSLPGGAEAFF.

The chain couples TRBV7-6 to TRBJ1-6, with D possibly matching TRBD1 (6 bases). This CDR3 region has 14 residues. Germline CDR1 SGHVS, CDR2 FNYEAQ. Deletions cut 6 bases from V and 7 bases from J, with 13 bases between. In nucleotides, the CDR3 is TGTGCCAGCAGGGGACAAGGGGGAAATTCACCCCTCCACTTT. Its translation: CASRGQGGNSPLHF.

The chain links TRBV30 to TRBJ1-5, with TRBD1 matching over 9 bases. The length of the CDR3 is 13 residues. Germline V lookup: CDR1 GTSNPN, CDR2 SVGIG (reference sequence). Unmatched junction bases numbered 6, after V lost 6 bases and J lost 6 bases. The CDR3 sequence: CACETGGGQPQHF. CDR3 nucleotides: TGTGCCTGTGAAACAGGGGGCGGTCAGCCCCAGCATTTT.

The V and J genes are TRBV7-9 and TRBJ2-3; 7 positions agree with TRBD1. The germline V gene has CDR1 SEHNR and CDR2 FQNEAQ (reference sequence). The CDR3 spans 14 residues. Unmatched junction bases numbered 6, after V lost 5 bases and J lost 4 bases. CDR3 loop: CASSLQTGPDTQYF. CDR3 bases: TGTGCCAGCAGCCTACAGACAGGGCCAGATACGCAGTATTTT.

This chain links TRBV6-5 with TRBJ2-7; 8 bases map to TRBD1. Germline CDR1 and CDR2: MNHEY and SVGAGI. Unmatched junction bases numbered 9, after V lost 5 bases and J lost 6 bases. The CDR3 is 14 amino acids. As DNA, the CDR3 is TGTGCCAGCAGTCTCCGCTCAGGGGGCGGCGAGCAGTACTTC. This gives the protein CASSLRSGGGEQYF.

The chain combines TRBV20-1 with TRBJ1-2, with a tentative D call TRBD1 (6 bases). V was clipped by 1 base and J by 7 bases, with 7 bases between them. There are 11 residues in the CDR3. Germline V gives CDR1 DFQATT, CDR2 SNEGSKA (reference sequence). The CDR3 spells CSARVRGGYTF. For the CDR3, the DNA is TGCAGTGCTAGAGTCAGGGGTGGCTACACCTTC.

The rearrangement joins TRBV30 to TRBJ1-4; TRBD1 matches 7 bases. This CDR3 spans 14 amino acids. CDR1 GTSNPN and CDR2 SVGIG come from the germline V gene (reference sequence). V was pared by 5 bases and J by 3 bases, with 6 bases of the junction left unmatched. DNA of the CDR3: TGTGCCTGGGCCCGGGACAGTGCTAATGAAAAACTGTTTTTT. It codes for CAWARDSANEKLFF. The full variable domain, with the rest looked up from reference TRBV30 and TRBJ1-4, is SQTIHQWPATLVQPVGSPLSLECTVEGTSNPNLYWYRQAAGRGLQLLFYSVGIGQISSEVPQNLSASRPQDRQFILSSKKLLLSDSGFYLCAWARDSANEKLFFGSGTQLSVL.